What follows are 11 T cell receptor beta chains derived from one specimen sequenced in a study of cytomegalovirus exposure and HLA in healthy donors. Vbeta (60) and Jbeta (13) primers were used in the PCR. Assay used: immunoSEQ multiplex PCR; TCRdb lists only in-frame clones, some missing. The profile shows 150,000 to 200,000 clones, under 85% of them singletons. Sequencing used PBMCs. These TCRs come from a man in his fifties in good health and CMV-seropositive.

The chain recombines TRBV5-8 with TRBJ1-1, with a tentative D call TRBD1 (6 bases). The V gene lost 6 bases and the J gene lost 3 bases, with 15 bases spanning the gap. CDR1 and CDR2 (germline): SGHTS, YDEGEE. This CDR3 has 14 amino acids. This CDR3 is CASTHKYRDTEAFF. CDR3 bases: TGTGCCAGCACCCATAAATACAGGGACACTGAAGCTTTCTTT.

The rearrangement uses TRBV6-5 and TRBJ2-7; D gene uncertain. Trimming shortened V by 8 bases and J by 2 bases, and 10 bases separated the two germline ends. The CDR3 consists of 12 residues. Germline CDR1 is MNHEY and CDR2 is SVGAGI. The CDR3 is CASGPLPYEQYF. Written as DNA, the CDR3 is TGTGCCAGCGGCCCCTTGCCCTACGAGCAGTACTTC.

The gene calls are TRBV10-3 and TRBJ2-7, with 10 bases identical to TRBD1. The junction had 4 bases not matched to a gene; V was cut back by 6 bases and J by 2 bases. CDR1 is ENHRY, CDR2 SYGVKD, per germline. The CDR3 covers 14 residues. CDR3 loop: CAIRGTGVPYEQYF. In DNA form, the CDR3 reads TGTGCCATCAGGGGGACAGGGGTCCCCTACGAGCAGTACTTC.

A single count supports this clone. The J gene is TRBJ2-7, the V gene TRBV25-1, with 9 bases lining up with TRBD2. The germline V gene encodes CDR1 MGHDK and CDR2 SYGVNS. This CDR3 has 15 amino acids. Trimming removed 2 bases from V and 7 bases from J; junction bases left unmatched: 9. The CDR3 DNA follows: TGTGCCAGCAGTGAAACCGGGGTAGCGGGAGTTGAGCAGTACTTC. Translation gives CASSETGVAGVEQYF.

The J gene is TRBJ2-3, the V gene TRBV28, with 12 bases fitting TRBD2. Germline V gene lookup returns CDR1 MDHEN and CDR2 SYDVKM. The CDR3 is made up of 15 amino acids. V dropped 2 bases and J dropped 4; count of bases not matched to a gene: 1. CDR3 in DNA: TGTGCCAGCAGTTTAACTAGCGGGGGGCCAGATACGCAGTATTTT. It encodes CASSLTSGGPDTQYF. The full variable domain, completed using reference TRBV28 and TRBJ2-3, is DVKVTQSSRYLVKRTGEKVFLECVQDMDHENMFWYRQDPGLGLRLIYFSYDVKMKEKGDIPEGYSVSREKKERFSLILESASTNQTSMYLCASSLTSGGPDTQYFGPGTRLTVL.

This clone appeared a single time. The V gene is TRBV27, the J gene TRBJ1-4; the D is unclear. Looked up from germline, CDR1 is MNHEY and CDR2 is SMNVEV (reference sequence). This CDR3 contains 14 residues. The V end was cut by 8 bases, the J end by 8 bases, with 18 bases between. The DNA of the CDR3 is TGTGCCAGCTCCAGGTCGGGGTTGTTGGAAAAACTGTTTTTT. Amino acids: CASSRSGLLEKLFF.

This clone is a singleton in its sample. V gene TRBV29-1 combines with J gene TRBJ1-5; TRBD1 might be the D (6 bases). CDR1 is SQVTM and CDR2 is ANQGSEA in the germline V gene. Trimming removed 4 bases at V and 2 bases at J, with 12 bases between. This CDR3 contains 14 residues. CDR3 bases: TGCAGCGTTGGTGAAGGGGGAGGCAATCAGCCCCAGCATTTT. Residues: CSVGEGGGNQPQHF.

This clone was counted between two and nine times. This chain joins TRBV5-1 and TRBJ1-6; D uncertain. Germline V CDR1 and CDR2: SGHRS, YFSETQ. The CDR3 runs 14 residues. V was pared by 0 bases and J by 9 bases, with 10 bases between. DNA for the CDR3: TGCGCCAGCAGCTTGGATGGGAGCACTTCACCCCTCCACTTT. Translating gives CASSLDGSTSPLHF. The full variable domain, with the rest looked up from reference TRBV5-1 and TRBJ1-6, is KAGVTQTPRYLIKTRGQQVTLSCSPISGHRSVSWYQQTPGQGLQFLFEYFSETQRNKGNFPGRFSGRQFSNSRSEMNVSTLELGDSALYLCASSLDGSTSPLHFGNGTRLTVT.

CDR3 nucleotides: TGTGCCAGCAGCGCGACTAGCGGGAACAACACCGGGGAGCTGTTTTTT. It specifies CASSATSGNNTGELFF. The rearrangement uses TRBV9 and TRBJ2-2, with 11 bases aligning to TRBD2. With 3 bases clipped from V and 2 bases from J, the junction kept 3 bases outside the gene matches. CDR1 and CDR2 from the germline V gene are SGDLS and YYNGEE. The CDR3 extends over 16 amino acids.

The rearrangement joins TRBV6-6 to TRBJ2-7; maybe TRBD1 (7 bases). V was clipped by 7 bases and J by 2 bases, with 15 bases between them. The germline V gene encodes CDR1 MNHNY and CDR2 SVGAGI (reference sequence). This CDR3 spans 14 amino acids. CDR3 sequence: CASKRQGGAYEQYF. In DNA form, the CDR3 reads TGTGCCAGCAAACGACAGGGAGGCGCCTACGAGCAGTACTTC.

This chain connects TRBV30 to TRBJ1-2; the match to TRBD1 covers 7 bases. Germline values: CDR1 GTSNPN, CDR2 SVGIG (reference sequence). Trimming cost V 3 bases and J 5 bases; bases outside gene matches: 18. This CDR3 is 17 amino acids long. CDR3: CAWRARDSTPFGYGYTF. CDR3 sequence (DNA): TGTGCCTGGAGAGCGAGGGACAGTACCCCTTTCGGGTATGGCTACACCTTC.